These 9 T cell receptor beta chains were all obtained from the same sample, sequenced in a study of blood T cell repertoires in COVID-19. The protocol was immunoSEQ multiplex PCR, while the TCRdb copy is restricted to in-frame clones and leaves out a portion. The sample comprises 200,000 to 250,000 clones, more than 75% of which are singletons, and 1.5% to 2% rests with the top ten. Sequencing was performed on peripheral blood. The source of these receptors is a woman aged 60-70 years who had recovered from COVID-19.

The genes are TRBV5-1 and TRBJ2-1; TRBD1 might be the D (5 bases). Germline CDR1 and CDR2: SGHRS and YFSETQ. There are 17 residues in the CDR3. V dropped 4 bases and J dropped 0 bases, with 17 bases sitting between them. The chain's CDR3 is CASSKGGLDTSYNEQFF. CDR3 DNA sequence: TGCGCCAGCAGCAAAGGCGGTTTGGACACCTCCTACAATGAGCAGTTCTTC.

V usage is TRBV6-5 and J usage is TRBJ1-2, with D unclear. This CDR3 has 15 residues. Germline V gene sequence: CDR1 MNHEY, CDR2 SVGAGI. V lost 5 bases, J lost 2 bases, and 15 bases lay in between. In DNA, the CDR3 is TGTGCCAGCAGTATCACGGATTCCAGGAACTATGGCTACACCTTC. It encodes CASSITDSRNYGYTF.

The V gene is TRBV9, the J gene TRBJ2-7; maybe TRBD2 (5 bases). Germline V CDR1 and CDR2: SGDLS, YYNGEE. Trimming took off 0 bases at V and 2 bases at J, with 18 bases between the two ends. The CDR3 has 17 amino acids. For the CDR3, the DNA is TGTGCCAGCAGCGTAGAATTCGAGGGCGTAAAAACCTACGAGCAGTACTTC. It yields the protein CASSVEFEGVKTYEQYF. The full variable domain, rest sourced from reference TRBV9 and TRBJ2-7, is DSGVTQTPKHLITATGQRVTLRCSPRSGDLSVYWYQQSLDQGLQFLIQYYNGEERAKGNILERFSAQQFPDLHSELNLSSLELGDSALYFCASSVEFEGVKTYEQYFGPGTRLTVT.

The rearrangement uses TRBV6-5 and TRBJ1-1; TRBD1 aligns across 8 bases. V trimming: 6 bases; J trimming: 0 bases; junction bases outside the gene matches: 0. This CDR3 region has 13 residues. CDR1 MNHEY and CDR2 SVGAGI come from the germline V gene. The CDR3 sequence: CASRGQVNTEAFF. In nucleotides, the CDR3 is TGTGCCAGCAGGGGACAGGTGAACACTGAAGCTTTCTTT.

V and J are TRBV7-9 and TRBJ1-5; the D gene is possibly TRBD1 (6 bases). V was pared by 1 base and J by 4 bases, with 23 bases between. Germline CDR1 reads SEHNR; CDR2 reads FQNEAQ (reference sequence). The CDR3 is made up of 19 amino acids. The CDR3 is CASSLGSDWVDRSNQPQHF. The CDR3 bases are TGTGCCAGCAGCTTAGGTTCGGATTGGGTGGACAGATCAAATCAGCCCCAGCATTTT. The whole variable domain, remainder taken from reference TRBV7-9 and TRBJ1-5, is DTGVSQNPRHKITKRGQNVTFRCDPISEHNRLYWYRQTLGQGPEFLTYFQNEAQLEKSRLLSDRFSAERPKGSFSTLEIQRTEQGDSAMYLCASSLGSDWVDRSNQPQHFGDGTRLSIL.

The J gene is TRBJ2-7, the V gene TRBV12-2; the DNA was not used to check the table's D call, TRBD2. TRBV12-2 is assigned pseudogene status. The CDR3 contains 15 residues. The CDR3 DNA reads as TGTGCAAGTCGCACCCTAGCGGGGGGTTTTTCCGAGCAGTACTTC. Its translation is CASRTLAGGFSEQYF.

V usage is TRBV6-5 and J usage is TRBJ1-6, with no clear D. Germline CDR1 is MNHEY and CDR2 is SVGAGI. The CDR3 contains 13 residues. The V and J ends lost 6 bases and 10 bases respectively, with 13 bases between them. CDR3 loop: CASSPREESPLHF. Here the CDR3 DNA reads TGTGCCAGCAGCCCCCGGGAAGAATCACCCCTCCACTTT.

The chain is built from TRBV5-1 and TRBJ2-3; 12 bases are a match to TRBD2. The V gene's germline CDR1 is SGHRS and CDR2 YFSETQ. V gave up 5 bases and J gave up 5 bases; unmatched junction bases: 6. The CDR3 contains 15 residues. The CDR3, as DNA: TGCGCCAGCAGTAGTCTAGCGGGGGGGCAAGATACGCAGTATTTT. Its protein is CASSSLAGGQDTQYF. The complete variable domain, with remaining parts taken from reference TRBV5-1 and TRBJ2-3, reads KAGVTQTPRYLIKTRGQQVTLSCSPISGHRSVSWYQQTPGQGLQFLFEYFSETQRNKGNFPGRFSGRQFSNSRSEMNVSTLELGDSALYLCASSSLAGGQDTQYFGPGTRLTVL.

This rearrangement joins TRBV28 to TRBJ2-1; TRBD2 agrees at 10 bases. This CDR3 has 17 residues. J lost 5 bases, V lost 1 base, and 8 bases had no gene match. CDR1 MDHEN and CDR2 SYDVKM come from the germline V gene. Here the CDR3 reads CASSLYPAGGPNNEQFF. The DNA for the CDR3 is TGTGCCAGCAGTTTATACCCAGCGGGGGGGCCTAACAATGAGCAGTTCTTC.